Reported below is one T cell receptor (beta chain). Deep-level running was used for the assay. PCR replicates performed on unsorted PBMC used approximately 310 ng DNA, 30,000 or so T cell genomes. This table comes from immunoSEQ multiplex PCR, and its TCRdb copy is limited to in-frame clones, with some not included. The sample shows roughly 450,000 clones, 79% of them seen only once. Caucasian adults residing in Nashville, Tennessee made up all the donors. This record belongs to a study of shared clonotypes between healthy human individuals. About the study: Aged 18 to 49, the donors were a couple of women and three men.

The germline CDR1 and CDR2 sequences are GTSNPN and SVGIG (reference sequence). The CDR3 totals 15 residues. V was trimmed by 2 bases and J by 0 bases, leaving 11 bases between them. V gene TRBV30 combines with J gene TRBJ2-1; D gene unclear. Sequencing was performed on PBMCs. This sequence was found in a woman in her thirties or forties in good health. Some clones in this sample may be carry-over from other donors' samples. CDR3 coding DNA: TGTGCCTGGAGTCTGGCGGTACTCTCCTACAATGAGCAGTTCTTC. Translating it yields CAWSLAVLSYNEQFF.